This TCR beta chain was sequenced during a study of PD-L1 blockade in urothelial cancer. TCRdb's table, derived via immunoSEQ multiplex PCR, lists solely in-frame clones and lacks some. The sample contains around 57,000 clones, roughly 77% of which appear only once. Noted time point: pretreatment peripheral blood. The V end was cut by 3 bases, the J end by 0 bases, with 9 bases between. The germline CDR1 and CDR2 sequences are LNHNV and YYDKDF (reference sequence). The CDR3 has 14 residues. The receptor was derived from a man aged 65 to 79 with urothelial cancer. The sequencing here drew on PBMCs, taken around atezolizumab (anti-PD-L1) treatment. The chain joins TRBV15 to TRBJ2-7, with D tentatively TRBD2 (5 bases). CDR3 amino acids: CATSSGTSSYEQYF. In DNA form, the CDR3 reads TGTGCCACCAGCAGCGGTACTAGCTCCTACGAGCAGTACTTC.